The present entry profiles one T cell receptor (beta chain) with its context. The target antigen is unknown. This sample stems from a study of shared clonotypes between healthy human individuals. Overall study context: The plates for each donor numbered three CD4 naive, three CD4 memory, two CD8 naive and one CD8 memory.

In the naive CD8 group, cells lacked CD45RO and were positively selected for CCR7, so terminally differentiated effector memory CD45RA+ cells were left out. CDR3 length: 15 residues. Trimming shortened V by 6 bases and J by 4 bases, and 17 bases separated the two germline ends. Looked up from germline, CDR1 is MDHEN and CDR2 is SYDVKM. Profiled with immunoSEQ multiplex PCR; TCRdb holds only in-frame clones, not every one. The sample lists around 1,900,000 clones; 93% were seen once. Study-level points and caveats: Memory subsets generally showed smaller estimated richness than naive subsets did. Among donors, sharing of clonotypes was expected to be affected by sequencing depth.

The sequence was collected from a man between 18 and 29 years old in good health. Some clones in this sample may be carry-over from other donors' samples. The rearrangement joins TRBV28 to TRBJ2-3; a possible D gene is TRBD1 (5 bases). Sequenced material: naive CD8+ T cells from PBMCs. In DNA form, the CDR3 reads TGTGCCAGCAGCCCCCTCAGGGAAAGGGCAGATACGCAGTATTTT. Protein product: CASSPLRERADTQYF.